This TCR beta chain was obtained from a study of STAT5B mutations in CD4+ large granular lymphocyte leukemia. With 2 bases removed from V and 4 bases from J, the gap between germline ends came to 12 bases. This CDR3 has 15 residues. Only in-frame clones appear in the TCRdb table, and some are missing; sequencing was by immunoSEQ multiplex PCR. Of more than 20,000 clones in the sample, under 90% were seen once. This chain connects TRBV5-3 to TRBJ1-4; perhaps TRBD1 as D (6 bases). TRBV5-3 is labeled an ORF, and its function is uncertain. The specimen sequenced was CD4+ T cells from blood buffy coats. The receptor's source is a human donor in good health. The DNA of the CDR3 is TGTGCCAGAAGCTTACCGGGACAACTTAATGAAAAACTGTTTTTT. It is translated as CARSLPGQLNEKLFF.